The TCR beta chain under discussion was sequenced for a study of blood T cell repertoires in COVID-19. Enrollees, about 18 to 89 years old, lived in 24 US areas. Allocation to cohorts depended on clinical history reported by the participants. In the original processing: Amplifying reference gene primers gave estimates of nucleated cell counts. Produced via immunoSEQ multiplex PCR; TCRdb's table is partial and in-frame only. V, J and clone size are taken as reported in that table, and D and trimming were inferred from the DNA itself. The sample consists of approximately 220,000 clones, approximately 86% of them appearing once. With V trimmed by 6 bases and J by 13 bases, 5 bases remained unmatched. Germline CDR1 and CDR2: SNHLY and FYNNEI. The CDR3 contains 11 residues.

Input material: PBMCs or T cells enriched from blood (not recorded which). The source is a woman in her thirties or forties with acute COVID-19. This sequence joins TRBV2 and TRBJ1-4; 7 nucleotides match TRBD1. The CDR3 protein is CASRGQDLLFF. As DNA, the CDR3 is TGTGCCAGCAGAGGACAGGACTTACTGTTTTTT.